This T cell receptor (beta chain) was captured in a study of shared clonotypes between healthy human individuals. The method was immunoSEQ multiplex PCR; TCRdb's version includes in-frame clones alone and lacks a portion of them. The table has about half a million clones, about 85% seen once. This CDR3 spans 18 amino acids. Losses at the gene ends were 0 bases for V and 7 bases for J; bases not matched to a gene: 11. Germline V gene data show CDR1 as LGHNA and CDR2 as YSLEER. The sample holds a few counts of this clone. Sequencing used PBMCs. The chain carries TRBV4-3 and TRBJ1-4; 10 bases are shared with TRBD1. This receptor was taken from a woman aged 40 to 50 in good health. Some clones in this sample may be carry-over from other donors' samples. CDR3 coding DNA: TGCGCCAGCAGCCAAGAGGGGACAGGGGCCCGGTATGGTGAAAAACTGTTTTTT. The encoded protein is CASSQEGTGARYGEKLFF.